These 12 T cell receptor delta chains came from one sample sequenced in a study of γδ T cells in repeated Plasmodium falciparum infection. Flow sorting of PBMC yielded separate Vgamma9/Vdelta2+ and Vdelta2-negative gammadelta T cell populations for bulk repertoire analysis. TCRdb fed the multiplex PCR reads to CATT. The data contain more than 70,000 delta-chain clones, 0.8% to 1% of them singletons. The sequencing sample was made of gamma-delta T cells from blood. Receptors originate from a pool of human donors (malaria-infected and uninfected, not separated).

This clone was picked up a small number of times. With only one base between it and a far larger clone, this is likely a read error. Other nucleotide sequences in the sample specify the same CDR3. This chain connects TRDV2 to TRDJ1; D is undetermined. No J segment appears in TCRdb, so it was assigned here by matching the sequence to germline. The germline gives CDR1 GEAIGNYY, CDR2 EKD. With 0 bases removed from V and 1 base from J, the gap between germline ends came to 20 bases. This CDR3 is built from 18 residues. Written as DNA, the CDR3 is TGTGCCTGTGACACCGTGGGAAGTAAAGTAAAGGGCACCGATAAACTCATCTTT. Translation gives CACDTVGSKVKGTDKLIF.

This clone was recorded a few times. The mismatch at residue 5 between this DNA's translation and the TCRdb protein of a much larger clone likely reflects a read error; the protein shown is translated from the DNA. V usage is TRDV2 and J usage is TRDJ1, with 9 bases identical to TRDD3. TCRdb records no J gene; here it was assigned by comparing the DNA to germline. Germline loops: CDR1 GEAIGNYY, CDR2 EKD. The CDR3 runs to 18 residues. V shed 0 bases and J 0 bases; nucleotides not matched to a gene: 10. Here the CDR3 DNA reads TGTGCCTGTGACACCCTGCCGCTTCTGGGGGATTACACCGATAAACTCATCTTT. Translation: CACDTLPLLGDYTDKLIF.

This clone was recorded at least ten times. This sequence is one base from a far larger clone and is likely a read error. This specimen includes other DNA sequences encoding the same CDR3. The DNA for the CDR3 is TGTGCCTGTGACTTCCTCAGGGATGATAAACTCATCTTT. Protein sequence: CACDFLRDDKLIF. The chain carries TRDV2 and TRDJ1; D could derive from TRDD2 or TRDD3 (5 bases each). TCRdb is silent on the J gene; assignment here came from matching the DNA to germline. Trimming took 3 bases from V and 5 from J, leaving 12 bases between them. There are 13 residues in the CDR3. Per germline, CDR1 GEAIGNYY and CDR2 EKD.

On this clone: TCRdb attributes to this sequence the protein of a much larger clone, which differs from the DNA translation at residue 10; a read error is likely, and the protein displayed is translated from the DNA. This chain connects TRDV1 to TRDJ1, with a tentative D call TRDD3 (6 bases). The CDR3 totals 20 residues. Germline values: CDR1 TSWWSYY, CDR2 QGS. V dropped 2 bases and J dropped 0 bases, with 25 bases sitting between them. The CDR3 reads CALGEKTKASLGSYTDKLIF. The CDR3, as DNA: TGTGCTCTTGGGGAAAAGACGAAGGCCTCCCTGGGGAGTTACACCGATAAACTCATCTTT.

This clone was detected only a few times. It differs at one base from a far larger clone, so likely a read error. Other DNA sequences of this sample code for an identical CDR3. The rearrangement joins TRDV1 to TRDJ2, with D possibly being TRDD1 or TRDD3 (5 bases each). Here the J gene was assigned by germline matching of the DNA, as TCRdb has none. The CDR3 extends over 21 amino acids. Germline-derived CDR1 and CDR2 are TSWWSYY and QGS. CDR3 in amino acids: CALGEESYHEMGKGETAQLFF. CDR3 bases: TGTGCTCTTGGGGAAGAGTCGTACCATGAAATGGGCAAAGGGGAGACAGCGCAACTCTTCTTT.

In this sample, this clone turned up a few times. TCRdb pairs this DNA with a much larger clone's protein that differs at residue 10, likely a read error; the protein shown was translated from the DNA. In DNA, the CDR3 is TGTGCTCTTGGGGATAACCCCCCCGGGGCCGATAAACTCATCTTT. This gives the protein CALGDNPPGADKLIF. V gene TRDV1 combines with J gene TRDJ1, with unresolved D. The J gene was missing in TCRdb and was found by matching the end of the DNA to germline. In germline, CDR1 is TSWWSYY, CDR2 QGS. Between the trimmed V and J ends, which lost 3 bases and 3 bases, there was a span of 14 bases. This CDR3 has 15 residues.

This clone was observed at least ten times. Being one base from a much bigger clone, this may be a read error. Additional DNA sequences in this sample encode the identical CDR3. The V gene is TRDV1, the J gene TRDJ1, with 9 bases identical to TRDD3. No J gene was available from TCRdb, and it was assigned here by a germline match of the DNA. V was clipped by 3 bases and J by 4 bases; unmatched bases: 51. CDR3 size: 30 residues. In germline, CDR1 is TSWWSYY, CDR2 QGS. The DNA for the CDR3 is TGTGCTCTTGGGGAGATTGGCCGTCAAGATACCTTTCATTTCCTGTACAGGAGGATTTGGGGGATAACGTTACTCGATAAACTCATCTTT. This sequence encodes CALGEIGRQDTFHFLYRRIWGITLLDKLIF.

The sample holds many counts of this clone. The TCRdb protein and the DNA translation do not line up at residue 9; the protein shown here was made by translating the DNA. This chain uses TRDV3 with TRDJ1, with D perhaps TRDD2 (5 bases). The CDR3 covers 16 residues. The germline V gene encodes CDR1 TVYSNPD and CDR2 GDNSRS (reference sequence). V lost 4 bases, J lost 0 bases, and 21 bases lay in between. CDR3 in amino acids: CASVPCFLHNTDKLIF. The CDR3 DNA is TGTGCCTCCGTCCCGTGTTTCCTTCACAACACCGATAAACTCATCTTT.

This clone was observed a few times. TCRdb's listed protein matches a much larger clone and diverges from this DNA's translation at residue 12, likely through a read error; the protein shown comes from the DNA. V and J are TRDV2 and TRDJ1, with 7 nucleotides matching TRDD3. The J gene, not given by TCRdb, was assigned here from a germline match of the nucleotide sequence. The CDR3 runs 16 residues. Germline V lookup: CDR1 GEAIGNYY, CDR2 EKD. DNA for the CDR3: TGTGCCTGTGACTCTCTACTGGGGATTTACACCAATAAACTCATCTTT. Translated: CACDSLLGIYTNKLIF.

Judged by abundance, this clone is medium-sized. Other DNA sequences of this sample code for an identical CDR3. As DNA, the CDR3 is TGTGCTCTTGGGAACCCCCTAGGTCCTAGACCCCATCTGGTGAACTATCCCAGCGATAAACTCATCTTT. Translated, it gives CALGNPLGPRPHLVNYPSDKLIF. The V and J genes are TRDV1 and TRDJ1; D perhaps matches TRDD2 (5 bases). The CDR3 extends over 23 amino acids. V lost 5 bases and J lost 4, with 41 bases in between. The V gene's germline CDR1 is TSWWSYY and CDR2 QGS.

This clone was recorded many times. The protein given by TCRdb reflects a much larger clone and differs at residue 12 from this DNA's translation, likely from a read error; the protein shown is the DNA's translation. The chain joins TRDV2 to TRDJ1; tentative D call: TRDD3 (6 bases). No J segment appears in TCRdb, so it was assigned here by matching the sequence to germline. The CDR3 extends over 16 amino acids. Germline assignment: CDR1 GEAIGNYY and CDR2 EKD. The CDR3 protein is CACDTGIYRITGKLIF. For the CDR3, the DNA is TGTGCCTGTGACACGGGGATTTATAGGATCACCGGTAAACTCATCTTT.

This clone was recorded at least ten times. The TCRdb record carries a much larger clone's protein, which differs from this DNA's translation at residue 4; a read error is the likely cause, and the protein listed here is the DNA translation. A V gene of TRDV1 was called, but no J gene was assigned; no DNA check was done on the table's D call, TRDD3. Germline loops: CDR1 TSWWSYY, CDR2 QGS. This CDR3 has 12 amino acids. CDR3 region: CALLELTGGLIF. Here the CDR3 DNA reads TGTGCTCTCCTTGAGCTTACTGGGGGTCTCATCTTT.